This T cell receptor (beta chain) was recovered during a study of T cells after yellow fever vaccination. This clonotype showed up just a few times. Looked up from germline, CDR1 is SGHNT and CDR2 is YYREEE (reference sequence). CDR3 length: 14 residues. The V end lost 4 bases, the J end lost 10 bases, and 15 bases lay between the germline ends. A 5'RACE template-switching step, the method used to make TCR cDNA, added a universal primer site and UMIs. Each CDR3 protein gets one entry after TCRdb re-called the 5' RACE reads with MiXCR. Of fewer than 400,000 distinct CDR3 sequences listed, about 10% are singletons.

The V and J genes are TRBV5-4 and TRBJ1-6, with a tentative D call TRBD1 (5 bases). The sample was CD4+ T cells sorted from PBMCs, taken 45 days after the yellow fever booster vaccination. The clonotype comes from a man younger than 35 who received the YFV17D yellow fever vaccine. The CDR3 is CASSPMRGSSPLHF. The CDR3 nucleotides are TGTGCCAGCAGCCCTATGCGGGGGAGCTCACCCCTCCACTTT.